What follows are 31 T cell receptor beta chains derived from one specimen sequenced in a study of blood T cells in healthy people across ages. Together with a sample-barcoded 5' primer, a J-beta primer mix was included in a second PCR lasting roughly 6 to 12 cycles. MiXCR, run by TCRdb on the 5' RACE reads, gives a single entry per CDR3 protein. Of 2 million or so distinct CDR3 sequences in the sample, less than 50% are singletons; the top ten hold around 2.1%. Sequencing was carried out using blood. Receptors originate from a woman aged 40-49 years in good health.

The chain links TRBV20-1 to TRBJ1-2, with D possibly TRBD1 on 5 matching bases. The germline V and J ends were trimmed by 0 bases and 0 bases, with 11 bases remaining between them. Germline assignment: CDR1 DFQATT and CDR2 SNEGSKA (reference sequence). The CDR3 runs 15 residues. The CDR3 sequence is CSARDSDSANYGYTF. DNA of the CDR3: TGCAGTGCTAGAGATAGCGACAGTGCTAACTATGGCTACACCTTC.

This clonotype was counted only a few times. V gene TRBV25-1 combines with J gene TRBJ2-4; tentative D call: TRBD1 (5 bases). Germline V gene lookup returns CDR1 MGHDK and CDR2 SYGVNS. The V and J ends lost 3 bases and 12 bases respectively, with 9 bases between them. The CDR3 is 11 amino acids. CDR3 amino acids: CASSEGQGQYF. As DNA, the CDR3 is TGTGCCAGCAGTGAGGGGCAGGGTCAGTACTTC. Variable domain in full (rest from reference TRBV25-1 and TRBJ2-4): EADIYQTPRYLVIGTGKKITLECSQTMGHDKMYWYQQDPGMELHLIHYSYGVNSTEKGDLSSESTVSRIRTEHFPLTLESARPSHTSQYLCASSEGQGQYFGAGTRLSVL.

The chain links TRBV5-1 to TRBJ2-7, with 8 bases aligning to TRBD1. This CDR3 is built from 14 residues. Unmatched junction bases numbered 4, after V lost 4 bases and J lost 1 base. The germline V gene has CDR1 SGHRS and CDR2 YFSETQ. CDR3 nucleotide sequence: TGCGCCAGCAGCGGGGACAGGCGATCCTACGAGCAGTACTTC. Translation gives CASSGDRRSYEQYF.

In DNA, the CDR3 is TGCAGCGTTGAAGGTTCTAGCAATGAGCAGTACTTC. This translates into CSVEGSSNEQYF. This rearrangement joins TRBV29-1 to TRBJ2-4, with a weak D call TRBD2 (5 bases). Looked up from germline, CDR1 is SQVTM and CDR2 is ANQGSEA. The V end was cut by 1 base, the J end by 13 bases, with 14 bases between. This CDR3 is built from 12 residues.

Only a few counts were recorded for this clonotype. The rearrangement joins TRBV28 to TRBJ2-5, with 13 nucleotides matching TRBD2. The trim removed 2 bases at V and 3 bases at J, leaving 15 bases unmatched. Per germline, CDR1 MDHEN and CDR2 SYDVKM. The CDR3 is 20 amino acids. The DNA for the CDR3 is TGTGCCAGCAGTTTAAAACTAGCGGGGGGGCCGGAGCTGGGAAAAGAGACCCAGTACTTC. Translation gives CASSLKLAGGPELGKETQYF.

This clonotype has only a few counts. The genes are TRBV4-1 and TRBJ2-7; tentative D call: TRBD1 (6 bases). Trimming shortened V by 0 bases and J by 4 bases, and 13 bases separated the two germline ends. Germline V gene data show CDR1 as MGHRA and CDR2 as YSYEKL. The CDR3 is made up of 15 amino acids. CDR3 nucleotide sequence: TGCGCCAGCAGCCAAGATACAGGGAAACTTTACGAGCAGTACTTC. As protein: CASSQDTGKLYEQYF.

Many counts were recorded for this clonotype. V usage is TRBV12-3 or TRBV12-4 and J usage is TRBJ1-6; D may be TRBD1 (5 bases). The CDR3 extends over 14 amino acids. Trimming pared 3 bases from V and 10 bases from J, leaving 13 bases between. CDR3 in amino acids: CASSLGGGGSPLHF. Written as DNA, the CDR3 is TGTGCCAGCAGTTTGGGCGGGGGTGGATCACCCCTCCACTTT.

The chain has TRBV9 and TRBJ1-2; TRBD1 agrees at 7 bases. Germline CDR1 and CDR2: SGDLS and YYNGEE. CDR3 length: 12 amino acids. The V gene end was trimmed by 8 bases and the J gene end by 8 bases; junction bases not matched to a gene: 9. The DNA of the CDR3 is TGTGCCAGTAGCAGGGGGGCGCAGGGCTACACCTTC. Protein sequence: CASSRGAQGYTF.

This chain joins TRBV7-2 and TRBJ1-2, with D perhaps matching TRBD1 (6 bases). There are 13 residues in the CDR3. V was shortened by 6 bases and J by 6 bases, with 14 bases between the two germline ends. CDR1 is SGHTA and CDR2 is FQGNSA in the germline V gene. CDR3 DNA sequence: TGTGCCAGCAGGCACACAGGGAAACATGGCTACACCTTC. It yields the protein CASRHTGKHGYTF.

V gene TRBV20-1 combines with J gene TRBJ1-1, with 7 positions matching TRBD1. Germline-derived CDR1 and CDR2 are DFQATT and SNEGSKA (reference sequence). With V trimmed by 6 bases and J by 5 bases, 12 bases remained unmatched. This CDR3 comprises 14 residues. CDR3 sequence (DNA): TGCAGTGCAGCACGGCGGGAACAGGGGACTGAAGCTTTCTTT. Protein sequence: CSAARREQGTEAFF.

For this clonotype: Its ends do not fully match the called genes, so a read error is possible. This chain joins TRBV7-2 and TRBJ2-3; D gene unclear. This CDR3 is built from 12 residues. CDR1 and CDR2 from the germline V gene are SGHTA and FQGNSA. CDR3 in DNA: TGTGTCAGCAGCCTTACCACAGATACGCAGTATTTT. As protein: CVSSLTTDTQYF.

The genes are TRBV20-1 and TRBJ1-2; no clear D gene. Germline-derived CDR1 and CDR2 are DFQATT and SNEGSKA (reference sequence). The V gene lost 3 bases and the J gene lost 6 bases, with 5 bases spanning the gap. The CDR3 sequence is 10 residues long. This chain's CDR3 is CSASVDGYTF. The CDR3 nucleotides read TGCAGTGCTAGTGTCGATGGCTACACCTTC.

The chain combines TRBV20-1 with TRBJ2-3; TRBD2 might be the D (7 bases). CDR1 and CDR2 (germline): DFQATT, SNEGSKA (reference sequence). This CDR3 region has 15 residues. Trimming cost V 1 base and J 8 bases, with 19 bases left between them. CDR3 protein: CSARVVWGGPGTQYF. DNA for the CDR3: TGCAGTGCTAGAGTAGTGTGGGGGGGCCCAGGTACGCAGTATTTT.

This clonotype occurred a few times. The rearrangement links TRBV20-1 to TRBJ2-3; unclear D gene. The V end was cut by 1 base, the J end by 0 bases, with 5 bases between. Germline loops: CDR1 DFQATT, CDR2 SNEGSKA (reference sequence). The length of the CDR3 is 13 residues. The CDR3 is CSARAQSTDTQYF. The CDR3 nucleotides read TGCAGTGCTAGAGCGCAGAGCACAGATACGCAGTATTTT.

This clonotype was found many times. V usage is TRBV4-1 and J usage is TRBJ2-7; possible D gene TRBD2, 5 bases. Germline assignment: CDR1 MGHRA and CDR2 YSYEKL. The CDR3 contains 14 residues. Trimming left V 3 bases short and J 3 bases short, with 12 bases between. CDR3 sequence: CASSQGPGGYEQYF. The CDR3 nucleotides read TGCGCCAGCAGCCAGGGCCCTGGAGGCTACGAGCAGTACTTC.

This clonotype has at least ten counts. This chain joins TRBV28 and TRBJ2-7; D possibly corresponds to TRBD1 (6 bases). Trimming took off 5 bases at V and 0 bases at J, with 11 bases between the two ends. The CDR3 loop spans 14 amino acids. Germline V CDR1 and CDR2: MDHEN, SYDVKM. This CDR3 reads CASSPRGGSYEQYF. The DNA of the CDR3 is TGTGCCAGCAGTCCTAGAGGGGGCTCCTACGAGCAGTACTTC.

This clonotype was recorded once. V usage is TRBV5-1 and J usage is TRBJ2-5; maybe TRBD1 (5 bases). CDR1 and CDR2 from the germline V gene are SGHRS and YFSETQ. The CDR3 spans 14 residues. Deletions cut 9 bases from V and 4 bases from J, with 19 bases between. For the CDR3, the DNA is TGCGCCACCGCGGTGGGCAGGGTGCGAGAGACCCAGTACTTC. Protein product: CATAVGRVRETQYF.

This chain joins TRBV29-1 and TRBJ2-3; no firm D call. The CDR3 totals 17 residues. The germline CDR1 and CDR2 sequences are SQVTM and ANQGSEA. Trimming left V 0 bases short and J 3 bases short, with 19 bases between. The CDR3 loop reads CSVEDQRTPQRTDTQYF. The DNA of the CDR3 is TGCAGCGTTGAAGATCAGCGAACCCCCCAACGTACAGATACGCAGTATTTT.

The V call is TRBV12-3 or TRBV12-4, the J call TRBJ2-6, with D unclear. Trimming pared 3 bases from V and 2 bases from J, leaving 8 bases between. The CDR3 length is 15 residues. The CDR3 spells CASSFLSAGANVLTF. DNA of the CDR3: TGTGCCAGCAGTTTTTTGAGCGCTGGGGCCAACGTCCTGACTTTC.

CDR3 DNA: TGTGCCAGCAGCCAAGTCGGGACTAGCGGGTACAATGAGCAGTTCTTC. Amino acids: CASSQVGTSGYNEQFF. V and J are TRBV4-2 and TRBJ2-1, with 12 positions matching TRBD2. This CDR3 has 16 amino acids. The germline gives CDR1 LGHNA, CDR2 YNFKEQ. V was clipped by 1 base and J by 4 bases; unmatched bases: 2.

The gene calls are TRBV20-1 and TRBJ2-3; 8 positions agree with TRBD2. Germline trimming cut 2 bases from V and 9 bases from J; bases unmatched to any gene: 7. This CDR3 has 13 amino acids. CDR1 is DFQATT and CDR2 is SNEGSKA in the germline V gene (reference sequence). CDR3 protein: CSARWRGRMTQYF. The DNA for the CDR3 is TGCAGTGCTAGATGGCGCGGGAGGATGACGCAGTATTTT.

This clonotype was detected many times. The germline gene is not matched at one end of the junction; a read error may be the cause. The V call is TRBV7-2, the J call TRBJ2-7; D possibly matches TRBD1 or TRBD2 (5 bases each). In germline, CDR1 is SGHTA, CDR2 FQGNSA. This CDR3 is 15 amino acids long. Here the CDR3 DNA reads TGTGCCAGCAGCCTAGCACGGGACCATACCTACGAGCAGTACTTC. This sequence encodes CASSLARDHTYEQYF.

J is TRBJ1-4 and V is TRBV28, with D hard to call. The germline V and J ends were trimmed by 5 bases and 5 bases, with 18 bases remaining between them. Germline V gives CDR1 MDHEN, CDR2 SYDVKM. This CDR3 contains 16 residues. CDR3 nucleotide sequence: TGTGCCAGCAGTCCCAGCCTTACGTACGAAAATGAAAAACTGTTTTTT. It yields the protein CASSPSLTYENEKLFF.

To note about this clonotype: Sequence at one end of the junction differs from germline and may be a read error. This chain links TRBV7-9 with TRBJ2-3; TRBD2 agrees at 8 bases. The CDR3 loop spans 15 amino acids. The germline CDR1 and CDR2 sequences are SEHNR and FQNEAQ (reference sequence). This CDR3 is CVSSPDGSGADTQYF. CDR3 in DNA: TGTGTCAGCAGCCCCGACGGTAGCGGGGCAGATACGCAGTATTTT.

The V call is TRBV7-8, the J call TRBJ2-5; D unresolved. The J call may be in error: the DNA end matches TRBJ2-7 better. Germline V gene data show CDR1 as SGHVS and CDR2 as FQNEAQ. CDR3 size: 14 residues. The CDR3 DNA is TGTGCCAGCAGCTTCGGAGCAAACGTATACGAGCAGTACTTC. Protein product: CASSFGANVYEQYF.

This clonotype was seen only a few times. As DNA, the CDR3 is TGTGCCAGCAGTTTATGGGGGGTAAACAATCAGCCCCAGCATTTT. Its translation is CASSLWGVNNQPQHF. This chain connects TRBV28 to TRBJ1-5; D possibly corresponds to TRBD1 (5 bases). Germline V gives CDR1 MDHEN, CDR2 SYDVKM. This CDR3 has 15 amino acids. V was shortened by 0 bases and J by 3 bases, with 9 bases between the two germline ends.

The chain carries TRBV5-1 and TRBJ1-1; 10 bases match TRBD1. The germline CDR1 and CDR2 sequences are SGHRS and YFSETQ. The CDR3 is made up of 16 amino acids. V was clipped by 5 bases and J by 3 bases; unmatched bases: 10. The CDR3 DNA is TGCGCCAGCAGTTCCGGGACAGGGGTTGTTGACACTGAAGCTTTCTTT. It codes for CASSSGTGVVDTEAFF.

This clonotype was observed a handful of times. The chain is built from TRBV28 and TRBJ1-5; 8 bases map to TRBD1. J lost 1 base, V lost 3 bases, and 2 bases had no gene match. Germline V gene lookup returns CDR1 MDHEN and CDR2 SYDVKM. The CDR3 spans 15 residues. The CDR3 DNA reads TGTGCCAGCAGTTTTCGGACAGGGAGCAATCAGCCCCAGCATTTT. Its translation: CASSFRTGSNQPQHF.

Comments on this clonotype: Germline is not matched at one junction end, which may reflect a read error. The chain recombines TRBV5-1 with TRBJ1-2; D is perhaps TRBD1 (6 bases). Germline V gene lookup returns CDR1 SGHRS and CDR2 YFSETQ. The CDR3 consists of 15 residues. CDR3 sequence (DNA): TGCGCCAGCAGCTTGCAAGACGGGACATACTATGGCTGCACCTTC. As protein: CASSLQDGTYYGCTF.

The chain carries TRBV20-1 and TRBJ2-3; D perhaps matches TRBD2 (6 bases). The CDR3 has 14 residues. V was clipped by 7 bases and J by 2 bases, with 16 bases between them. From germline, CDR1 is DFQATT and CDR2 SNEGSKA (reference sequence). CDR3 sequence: CSVPGGASTDTQYF. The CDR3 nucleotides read TGCAGTGTCCCTGGCGGGGCATCCACAGATACGCAGTATTTT.

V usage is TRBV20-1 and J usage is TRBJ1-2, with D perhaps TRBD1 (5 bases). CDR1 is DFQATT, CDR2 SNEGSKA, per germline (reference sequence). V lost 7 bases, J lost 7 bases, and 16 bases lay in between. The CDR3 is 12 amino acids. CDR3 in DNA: TGCAGTGTTCCAAGGAGGGGCGGTGGCTACACCTTC. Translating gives CSVPRRGGGYTF.